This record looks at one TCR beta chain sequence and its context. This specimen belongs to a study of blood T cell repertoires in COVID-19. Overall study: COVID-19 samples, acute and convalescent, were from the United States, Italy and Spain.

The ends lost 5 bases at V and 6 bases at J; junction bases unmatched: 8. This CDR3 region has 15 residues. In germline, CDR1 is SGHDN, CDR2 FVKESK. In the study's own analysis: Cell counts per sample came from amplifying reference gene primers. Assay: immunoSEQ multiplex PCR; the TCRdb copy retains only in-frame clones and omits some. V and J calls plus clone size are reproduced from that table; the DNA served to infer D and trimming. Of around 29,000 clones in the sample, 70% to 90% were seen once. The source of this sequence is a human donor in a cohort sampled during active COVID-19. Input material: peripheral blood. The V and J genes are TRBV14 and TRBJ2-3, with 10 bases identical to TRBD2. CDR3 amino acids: CASSTAGGPVDTQYF. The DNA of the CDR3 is TGTGCCAGCAGCACAGCGGGGGGGCCGGTGGATACGCAGTATTTT.